These 32 T cell receptor beta chains were all obtained from the same sample, sequenced in a study of T cells in Graves' hyperthyroidism and ophthalmopathy (dated by TCRdb to the late 2010s). Library preparation employed multiplex PCR. The data were produced on an Illumina HiSeq 2000. The TCR beta CDR3 regions were amplified from RNA transcripts. The first round of RT-PCR for the TCR CDR3 was performed with the HTBI primer set and the Qiagen OneStep RT-PCR kit. Through fastp at Q25 and MiXCR, TCRdb rebuilt clones from the public reads, retaining in-frame beta chains. Records with the same CDR3 protein are collapsed into one entry carrying the most frequent genes and DNA. The sample yields around 520,000 distinct CDR3 sequences; 13% to 15% were counted once. Approximately 15% of the sample belongs to the ten largest clones. Sequences were obtained from blood. The receptors originated from a woman aged 35 to 49 with Graves' hyperthyroidism.

This clonotype came up many times. This chain connects TRBV18 to TRBJ2-1, with D tentatively TRBD2 (6 bases). The CDR3 is 14 amino acids. Trimming shortened V by 3 bases and J by 6 bases, and 12 bases separated the two germline ends. Germline loops: CDR1 KGHSH, CDR2 LQKENI. The CDR3 here is CASSPGMRGNEQFF. DNA for the CDR3: TGTGCCAGCTCACCGGGGATGCGGGGCAATGAGCAGTTCTTC.

This clonotype was counted only a few times. The V and J genes are TRBV5-4 and TRBJ2-1; D is perhaps TRBD2 (5 bases). CDR1 and CDR2 (germline): SGHNT, YYREEE (reference sequence). There are 14 residues in the CDR3. V was trimmed by 0 bases and J by 8 bases, leaving 12 bases between them. Here the CDR3 reads CASSLVGDSDEQFF. The CDR3 DNA follows: TGTGCCAGCAGCTTGGTCGGGGATTCGGATGAGCAGTTCTTC.

This clonotype was counted ten times or more. This chain uses TRBV12-3 or TRBV12-4 with TRBJ2-7, with 11 nucleotides matching TRBD2. V lost 6 bases, J lost 6 bases, and 10 bases stayed unmatched. CDR3 length: 15 residues. The CDR3 DNA sequence: TGTGCCAGCAGCGTAGGGGGACTAGCGGTCCTCGAGCAGTACTTC. This translates into CASSVGGLAVLEQYF.

The chain carries TRBV7-3 and TRBJ2-1, with 13 bases identical to TRBD2. Germline CDR1 SGHTA, CDR2 FQGTGA. V shed 6 bases, J shed 11 bases, and the junction held 4 bases outside the gene matches. The CDR3 is made up of 13 amino acids. Here the CDR3 DNA reads TGTGCCAGCAGGCCCGGGACTAGCGGGAAGCAGTTCTTC. Its translation is CASRPGTSGKQFF. Full variable domain (missing parts from reference TRBV7-3 and TRBJ2-1): GAGVSQTPSNKVTEKGKYVELRCDPISGHTALYWYRQSLGQGPEFLIYFQGTGAADDSGLPNDRFFAVRPEGSVSTLKIQRTERGDSAVYLCASRPGTSGKQFFGPGTRLTVL.

Ten or more counts support this clonotype. The rearrangement links TRBV7-2 to TRBJ1-5; D gene unclear. With 3 bases removed from V and 5 bases from J, the gap between germline ends came to 11 bases. Germline lookup yields CDR1 SGHTA and CDR2 FQGNSA. The CDR3 extends over 14 amino acids. CDR3: CASSLRTVDQPQHF. CDR3 bases: TGTGCCAGCAGCTTGCGTACGGTCGATCAGCCCCAGCATTTT.

This clonotype was detected many times. The chain is built from TRBV5-1 and TRBJ1-3; D might be TRBD1 (5 bases). The germline V gene encodes CDR1 SGHRS and CDR2 YFSETQ. Deletions cut 4 bases from V and 3 bases from J, with 11 bases between. The CDR3 extends over 14 amino acids. CDR3 sequence: CASSRQPSGNTIYF. The CDR3, as DNA: TGCGCCAGCAGCCGACAGCCTAGTGGAAACACCATATATTTT.

This clonotype was counted ten times or more. The chain has TRBV11-2 and TRBJ1-6; D unresolved. This CDR3 is 14 amino acids long. V gave up 4 bases and J gave up 10 bases, with 14 bases separating them. CDR1 and CDR2 from the germline V gene are SGHAT and FQNNGV. CDR3 loop: CASSSLTGQSPLHF. CDR3 coding DNA: TGTGCCAGCAGCTCCCTTACTGGGCAATCACCCCTCCACTTT.

To note about this clonotype: This sequence may be a read error, since a much larger clone differs from it by one base. The J gene is TRBJ2-1, the V gene TRBV12-3 or TRBV12-4; 8 nucleotides line up with TRBD2. CDR3 length equals 12 residues. CDR3 in DNA: TGTGCCAGCAGTTTTTGGGAGCGGGAGCAGCTCTTC. Amino acid sequence: CASSFWEREQLF.

This clonotype has more than one count but fewer than ten. One end of the junction is discordant with germline, which a read error may explain. The CDR3 DNA sequence: TGTGCCAGCAGTGAACGCTCTCCAGGGGGAAATAATTCACCCCCCCACTTT. It translates to CASSERSPGGNNSPPHF. The J gene is TRBJ1-6, the V gene TRBV2; TRBD1 agrees at 7 bases. In germline, CDR1 is SNHLY, CDR2 FYNNEI. The CDR3 consists of 17 residues. Variable domain in full (rest from reference TRBV2 and TRBJ1-6): EPEVTQTPSHQVTQMGQEVILRCVPISNHLYFYWYRQILGQKVEFLVSFYNNEISEKSEIFDDQFSVERPDGSNFTLKIRSTKLEDSAMYFCASSERSPGGNNSPPHFGNGTRLTVT.

This clonotype was picked up a small number of times. The genes are TRBV6-1 and TRBJ1-6; 8 bases line up with TRBD1. Germline CDR1 is MNHNS and CDR2 is SASEGT. The V gene end was trimmed by 7 bases and the J gene end by 10 bases; junction bases not matched to a gene: 12. The CDR3 covers 15 residues. The CDR3 DNA sequence: TGTGCCAGCACCCCAGGGGGGACAGGAGGATCACCCCTCCACTTT. Translation gives CASTPGGTGGSPLHF.

In regard to this clonotype: A much larger clone lies one base from this, so it may be a read error. The rearrangement links TRBV27 to TRBJ2-7; D is perhaps TRBD1 (8 bases). CDR1 MNHEY and CDR2 SMNVEV come from the germline V gene (reference sequence). V shed 1 base and J shed 1 base, with 26 bases lying between them. CDR3 size: 20 residues. CDR3 sequence (DNA): TGTGCCAGCAGTTTATTCTGCAGGGGGCCCCCTCGGGGGGATTCCTACGAGCAGTACTTC. Its protein is CASSLFCRGPPRGDSYEQYF.

As concerns this clonotype: This may arise from a read error, as a much more abundant clone is one base away. V and J are TRBV6-2 or TRBV6-3 and TRBJ1-5; D is ambiguous. The V gene lost 5 bases and the J gene lost 5 bases, with 10 bases spanning the gap. The CDR3 runs to 13 residues. Germline-derived CDR1 and CDR2 are MNHEY and SVGEGT. CDR3: CASSDYTDQPQHF. For the CDR3, the DNA is TGTGCCAGCAGTGACTACACTGATCAGCCCCAGCATTTT.

There are many counts of this clonotype. This chain joins TRBV28 and TRBJ1-2; D unclear. This CDR3 has 11 residues. Trimming took 6 bases from V and 7 from J, leaving 9 bases between them. Germline V gene data show CDR1 as MDHEN and CDR2 as SYDVKM. The CDR3 sequence is CASSSFAGYTF. CDR3 coding DNA: TGTGCCAGCAGCTCGTTCGCTGGCTACACCTTC.

The table lists this clonotype with a few counts. This sequence may be a read error, since a much larger clone differs from it by one base. The genes are TRBV15 and TRBJ1-5; possibly TRBD1 for D (6 bases). This CDR3 region has 14 residues. Germline V gene sequence: CDR1 LNHNV, CDR2 YYDKDF (reference sequence). Trimming left V 1 base short and J 2 bases short, with 6 bases between. CDR3 DNA sequence: TGTGCCACCAGCAGAGGACAGGGCAATCAGCCCCAGCATTTT. It encodes CATSRGQGNQPQHF.

This clonotype was detected ten times or more. The CDR3 loop reads CSARSGAGGYNEQFF. DNA of the CDR3: TGCAGTGCTAGGAGTGGAGCGGGAGGATACAATGAGCAGTTCTTC. The chain uses TRBV20-1 and TRBJ2-1; the match to TRBD2 covers 9 bases. The CDR3 has 15 amino acids. With V trimmed by 3 bases and J by 4 bases, 7 bases remained unmatched. Germline CDR1 and CDR2: DFQATT and SNEGSKA (reference sequence).

The chain joins TRBV20-1 to TRBJ2-3, with 9 bases fitting TRBD2. The J segment lost 5 bases and the V segment lost 0 bases, leaving 6 bases of the junction unmatched. Germline-derived CDR1 and CDR2 are DFQATT and SNEGSKA (reference sequence). The CDR3 consists of 15 residues. The CDR3: CSARDGSGRGDTQYF. CDR3 bases: TGCAGTGCTAGAGACGGTAGCGGGAGAGGAGATACGCAGTATTTT.

The gene calls are TRBV30 and TRBJ1-6; a weak D match, TRBD1 (5 bases). CDR1 and CDR2 from the germline V gene are GTSNPN and SVGIG (reference sequence). V gave up 3 bases and J gave up 1 base, with 10 bases separating them. The CDR3 covers 15 residues. This CDR3 is CAWRGKGSYNSPLHF. In nucleotides, the CDR3 is TGTGCCTGGAGGGGGAAGGGGTCCTATAATTCACCCCTCCACTTT.

This clonotype has ten or more counts. The V gene is TRBV9, the J gene TRBJ2-7; TRBD1 matches 8 bases. The CDR3 length is 15 residues. The germline V gene encodes CDR1 SGDLS and CDR2 YYNGEE. The V segment lost 4 bases and the J segment 1 base; nucleotides outside the gene matches: 7. This CDR3 reads CASSPRQGLSYEQYF. CDR3 in DNA: TGTGCCAGCAGCCCGAGACAGGGGCTTTCCTACGAGCAGTACTTC. Combining the CDR3 with reference TRBV9 and TRBJ2-7 gives the whole variable domain DSGVTQTPKHLITATGQRVTLRCSPRSGDLSVYWYQQSLDQGLQFLIQYYNGEERAKGNILERFSAQQFPDLHSELNLSSLELGDSALYFCASSPRQGLSYEQYFGPGTRLTVT.

The chain employs TRBV28 and TRBJ2-7; D not resolved. The CDR3 extends over 14 amino acids. V was shortened by 5 bases and J by 8 bases, with 19 bases between the two germline ends. Germline V gene sequence: CDR1 MDHEN, CDR2 SYDVKM. The CDR3 DNA reads TGTGCCAGCAGTATCGCTACATTTTCGGGCCAGCAGTACTTC. Its translation: CASSIATFSGQQYF.

This clonotype has a count of ten or more. The chain employs TRBV24-1 and TRBJ1-5; unclear D gene. Trimming removed 5 bases at V and 5 bases at J, with 12 bases between. The CDR3 length is 14 residues. Germline values: CDR1 KGHDR, CDR2 SFDVKD. The CDR3 nucleotides read TGTGCCACCAGTGCAACGGACGTATATCAGCCCCAGCATTTT. This codes for CATSATDVYQPQHF.

The chain carries TRBV12-3 or TRBV12-4 and TRBJ2-3, with D maybe TRBD2 (6 bases). The germline V and J ends were trimmed by 7 bases and 5 bases, with 19 bases remaining between them. The CDR3 is 15 residues long. The chain's CDR3 is CASIYGGGRKDTQYF. The CDR3, as DNA: TGTGCCAGCATCTATGGGGGAGGCCGGAAAGATACGCAGTATTTT.

This clonotype was recorded many times. The rearrangement links TRBV12-3 or TRBV12-4 to TRBJ2-6; unclear D gene. The CDR3 runs to 17 residues. The V and J ends lost 9 bases and 0 bases respectively, with 18 bases between them. The CDR3 region has the DNA TGTGCCAGTCTCACGTCCGCTATACGCTCTGGGGCCAACGTCCTGACTTTC. It specifies CASLTSAIRSGANVLTF.

Only a few counts were recorded for this clonotype. V is TRBV10-1 and J is TRBJ2-7, with TRBD1 matching 7 bases. CDR1 and CDR2 (germline): WNHNN, SYGVQD (reference sequence). This CDR3 region has 14 residues. Losses at the gene ends were 5 bases for V and 5 bases for J; bases not matched to a gene: 9. CDR3 protein: CASSIGTEPDEQYF. Here the CDR3 DNA reads TGCGCCAGCAGTATTGGGACAGAGCCCGACGAGCAGTACTTC.

There are a few counts of this clonotype. V and J are TRBV7-2 and TRBJ2-1, with a tentative D call TRBD1 (6 bases). The germline gives CDR1 SGHTA, CDR2 FQGNSA. CDR3 length: 14 amino acids. Trimming left V 1 base short and J 5 bases short, with 9 bases between. DNA for the CDR3: TGTGCCAGCAGCTTAGGACAGGTTAACAATGAGCAGTTCTTC. Translated, it gives CASSLGQVNNEQFF.

This clonotype was seen a handful of times. This likely comes from a read error, as the CDR3 has no conserved phenylalanine or tryptophan at its end. The rearrangement joins TRBV6-9 to TRBJ1-1; the D gene is possibly TRBD1 (6 bases). V was trimmed by 0 bases and J by 0 bases, leaving 8 bases between them. This CDR3 is 15 amino acids long. Germline V gene sequence: CDR1 MNHGY, CDR2 SVAAGI. In nucleotides, the CDR3 is TGTGCCAGCAGTTATTCGGACAGAATGAACACTGAAGCTTTCCTT. The encoded protein is CASSYSDRMNTEAFL.

This clonotype was counted between two and nine times. The rearrangement uses TRBV5-1 and TRBJ2-3; TRBD1 matches 9 bases. V was pared by 3 bases and J by 2 bases, with 7 bases of the junction left unmatched. Germline CDR1 SGHRS, CDR2 YFSETQ. The CDR3 spans 16 residues. For the CDR3, the DNA is TGCGCCAGCAGCTGGACGGGACAGGGTATCACAGATACGCAGTATTTT. This translates into CASSWTGQGITDTQYF.

The chain combines TRBV5-4 with TRBJ1-1, with 7 bases fitting TRBD1. V shed 4 bases, J shed 3 bases, and the junction held 9 bases outside the gene matches. Germline lookup yields CDR1 SGHNT and CDR2 YYREEE (reference sequence). CDR3 length: 15 residues. CDR3: CASSLAARGDTEAFF. In DNA form, the CDR3 reads TGTGCCAGCAGCCTCGCCGCCAGGGGGGACACTGAAGCTTTCTTT.

A word on this clonotype: Given a much more abundant clone one base away, this may be a read error. This chain uses TRBV7-3 with TRBJ2-3, with 12 bases fitting TRBD2. There are 17 residues in the CDR3. Unmatched junction bases numbered 8, after V lost 5 bases and J lost 2 bases. The germline V gene has CDR1 SGHTA and CDR2 FQGTGA. This CDR3 is CASSPQTSGSHTDTQYF. As DNA, the CDR3 is TGTGCCAGCAGCCCCCAGACTAGCGGGAGTCACACAGATACGCAGTATTTT.

In this sample, this clonotype turned up many times. V and J are TRBV2 and TRBJ1-1; 8 bases are shared with TRBD1. V lost 5 bases and J lost 3; bases outside the gene matches: 5. The CDR3 is made up of 14 amino acids. Germline V gene sequence: CDR1 SNHLY, CDR2 FYNNEI. The CDR3 sequence: CASSRQGRDTEAFF. The CDR3 DNA follows: TGTGCCAGCAGTAGACAGGGGAGGGACACTGAAGCTTTCTTT.

Many counts were recorded for this clonotype. The chain uses TRBV3-1 and TRBJ2-5; perhaps TRBD1 as D (6 bases). Trimming took off 0 bases at V and 6 bases at J, with 17 bases between the two ends. Per germline, CDR1 LGHDT and CDR2 YNNKEL (reference sequence). The CDR3 runs to 16 residues. The CDR3 reads CASSQDTAYQGQTQYF. The DNA of the CDR3 is TGTGCCAGCAGCCAAGATACTGCGTACCAGGGGCAGACCCAGTACTTC.

The rearrangement uses TRBV5-5 and TRBJ2-3; maybe TRBD2 (5 bases). The CDR3 loop spans 15 amino acids. Per germline, CDR1 SGHKS and CDR2 YYEKEE (reference sequence). Between the trimmed V and J ends, which lost 2 bases and 2 bases, there was a span of 12 bases. This CDR3 reads CASSFSGNITDTQYF. The CDR3 coding sequence is TGTGCCAGCAGCTTCTCCGGGAATATCACAGATACGCAGTATTTT.

The V gene is TRBV30, the J gene TRBJ1-1, with D hard to call. The germline V and J ends were trimmed by 5 bases and 8 bases, with 21 bases remaining between them. Germline lookup yields CDR1 GTSNPN and CDR2 SVGIG (reference sequence). CDR3 length: 14 residues. DNA of the CDR3: TGTGCCTGGCGACGGACCGACGGGTTTATGGAAGCTTTCTTT. Protein: CAWRRTDGFMEAFF. The full variable domain, rest sourced from reference TRBV30 and TRBJ1-1, is SQTIHQWPATLVQPVGSPLSLECTVEGTSNPNLYWYRQAAGRGLQLLFYSVGIGQISSEVPQNLSASRPQDRQFILSSKKLLLSDSGFYLCAWRRTDGFMEAFFGQGTRLTVV.